The 17 T cell receptor beta chains reported below all come from one sample, sequenced in a study of Graves' ophthalmopathy and Graves' hyperthyroidism (dated by TCRdb to the late 2010s). TCRdb names Illumina HiSeq 2000 as the instrument used. TCR beta CDR3 regions were amplified from RNA transcripts for repertoire sequencing. HTBI primers and the Qiagen OneStep RT-PCR kit were used in a first-round RT-PCR, which was followed by a second-round multiplex PCR, size selection and purification. Starting from the raw public reads, TCRdb applied fastp trimming at Q25, assembled clones with MiXCR and retained in-frame beta chains. Records with the same CDR3 protein are collapsed into one entry carrying the most frequent genes and DNA. Across this sample there are almost 750,000 distinct CDR3 sequences, with around 40% seen only once. The ten largest clones take up around 40% of the sample. Sample: peripheral blood. The receptor set was obtained from an adult man with Graves' ophthalmopathy.

The sample holds many counts of this clonotype. This sequence joins TRBV7-2 and TRBJ2-7; D is undetermined. From germline, CDR1 is SGHTA and CDR2 FQGNSA. This CDR3 comprises 14 residues. V was shortened by 1 base and J by 0 bases, with 7 bases between the two germline ends. The CDR3: CASSLDHGSYEQYF. The CDR3 nucleotides are TGTGCCAGCAGCTTAGATCATGGCTCCTACGAGCAGTACTTC.

The chain carries TRBV7-2 and TRBJ2-6, with 7 bases fitting TRBD1. Germline V gene sequence: CDR1 SGHTA, CDR2 FQGNSA. Trimming cost V 5 bases and J 0 bases; bases outside gene matches: 4. The CDR3 length is 16 residues. For the CDR3, the DNA is TGTGCCAGCAGCCGACAGGGACCCTCTGGGGCCAACGTCCTGACTTTC. Its protein is CASSRQGPSGANVLTF.

J is TRBJ1-4 and V is TRBV7-9, with D unclear. The germline CDR1 and CDR2 sequences are SEHNR and FQNEAQ (reference sequence). The CDR3 has 15 amino acids. V lost 5 bases, J lost 4 bases, and 14 bases lay in between. CDR3 region: CASSQVAEINEKLFF. CDR3 coding DNA: TGTGCCAGCAGCCAAGTTGCGGAGATTAATGAAAAACTGTTTTTT.

The genes are TRBV7-9 and TRBJ1-2; D remains unclear. The germline gives CDR1 SEHNR, CDR2 FQNEAQ (reference sequence). Trimming took 6 bases from V and 4 from J, leaving 15 bases between them. CDR3 length equals 14 residues. The CDR3 DNA reads TGTGCCAGCAGGTCAGCCAACACGGGCTATGGCTACACCTTC. It yields the protein CASRSANTGYGYTF.

V is TRBV20-1 and J is TRBJ2-7; D is ambiguous. Trimming stripped 6 bases from V and 2 bases from J, with 14 bases between. CDR3 length equals 13 residues. Germline loops: CDR1 DFQATT, CDR2 SNEGSKA (reference sequence). The CDR3 sequence: CSARGRATYEQYF. The CDR3 DNA reads as TGCAGTGCCCGTGGACGAGCGACCTACGAGCAGTACTTC.

With regard to this clonotype: A much larger clone lies one base from this, so it may be a read error. The CDR3 does not end in the conserved phenylalanine or tryptophan, so this is likely a read error. The chain recombines TRBV25-1 with TRBJ2-7; 8 positions agree with TRBD1. The V and J ends lost 7 bases and 9 bases, in that order; junction bases with no gene match: 14. Germline V lookup: CDR1 MGHDK, CDR2 SYGVNS. The CDR3 has 14 amino acids. CDR3 in amino acids: CASTPPGQVLGQYL. The DNA for the CDR3 is TGTGCCAGCACCCCTCCGGGACAGGTTTTGGGGCAGTACCTC.

In regard to this clonotype: A much larger clone is a single base away; this may be a read error. This chain links TRBV7-6 with TRBJ1-1; D might be TRBD1 (5 bases). The CDR3 spans 15 residues. CDR1 and CDR2 from the germline V gene are SGHVS and FNYEAQ. The CDR3 loop is CASSLAGRSQAEAYF. The CDR3 nucleotides read TGTGCCAGCAGCTTAGCCGGCCGTTCACAGGCTGAAGCTTACTTT.

The CDR3 DNA reads as TGTGCCAGCAGTGGGACAGAACGCAATCAGCCCCAGCATTTT. It translates to CASSGTERNQPQHF. The V gene is TRBV2, the J gene TRBJ1-5; the D gene is possibly TRBD1 (6 bases). The CDR3 contains 14 residues. V lost 4 bases and J 2 bases, leaving 9 bases between the germline ends. Germline V gives CDR1 SNHLY, CDR2 FYNNEI.

On this clonotype: A much more abundant neighbour one base away suggests this may be a read error. The chain employs TRBV9 and TRBJ1-4; D is perhaps TRBD1 (5 bases). The CDR3 is 15 residues long. V was shortened by 0 bases and J by 5 bases, with 11 bases between the two germline ends. Germline CDR1 is SGDLS and CDR2 is YYNGEE. The CDR3 region has the DNA TGTGCCAGCAGCGTAGCAGGGTCGAAAAATGAAAAACTGTTTTTT. As protein: CASSVAGSKNEKLFF.

This clonotype has only a few counts. The rearrangement uses TRBV9 and TRBJ2-5; a weak D match, TRBD2 (6 bases). V was pared by 3 bases and J by 2 bases, with 11 bases between. Per the germline V gene, CDR1 is SGDLS and CDR2 is YYNGEE. The CDR3 consists of 14 residues. The CDR3 region has the DNA TGTGCCAGCAGCGCTCGGGAGCCTCAAGAGACCCAGTACTTC. This gives the protein CASSAREPQETQYF.

This clonotype was recorded only once. A much larger clone differs from this one at a single base, so this may be a read error. The chain has TRBV12-3 or TRBV12-4 and TRBJ1-2; perhaps TRBD1 as D (5 bases). The CDR3 consists of 13 residues. The CDR3 sequence is CASSPGPGYGYIF. The CDR3 DNA follows: TGTGCCAGCAGTCCGGGACCCGGCTATGGCTACATCTTC.

This chain uses TRBV2 with TRBJ1-4, with a weak D call TRBD1 (6 bases). Germline assignment: CDR1 SNHLY and CDR2 FYNNEI. The CDR3 loop spans 13 amino acids. V was trimmed by 4 bases and J by 7 bases, leaving 10 bases between them. CDR3 nucleotide sequence: TGTGCCAGCAGTGGGGGGGCGCTTGAAAAACTGTTTTTT. This translates into CASSGGALEKLFF.

Points on this clonotype: The junction departs from germline at one end; a sequencing error may be responsible. The rearrangement links TRBV20-1 to TRBJ2-7, with 9 bases aligning to TRBD1. The CDR3 spans 15 residues. CDR1 is DFQATT and CDR2 is SNEGSKA in the germline V gene (reference sequence). The CDR3 DNA sequence: TGCAGTGCTAGCGAGGGGACAGGGTTGTCCTACGAGCAGTGCTTC. This translates into CSASEGTGLSYEQCF.

In regard to this clonotype: A much larger clone differs from this one at a single base, so this may be a read error. This chain uses TRBV7-9 with TRBJ1-4; D remains unclear. CDR3 length: 14 residues. CDR1 and CDR2 (germline): SEHNR, FQNEAQ (reference sequence). Trimming took 5 bases from V and 6 from J, leaving 13 bases between them. This chain's CDR3 is CASSQLGGDEKLFF. Here the CDR3 DNA reads TGTGCCAGCAGCCAATTGGGAGGTGATGAAAAACTGTTTTTT.

CDR3 sequence (DNA): TGCGCCAGCAGCTTGTCGGGACAGGGGGCGGTTGAAAAACTGTTTTTT. Translated, it gives CASSLSGQGAVEKLFF. The V and J genes are TRBV5-1 and TRBJ1-4; 12 nucleotides line up with TRBD1. Germline lookup yields CDR1 SGHRS and CDR2 YFSETQ. J was trimmed by 7 bases and V by 1 base; bases with no gene match: 5. CDR3 size: 16 residues.

This clonotype was observed at least ten times. V is TRBV2 and J is TRBJ1-4; D is uncertain. Germline-derived CDR1 and CDR2 are SNHLY and FYNNEI. V was cut by 5 bases and J by 0 bases, with 7 bases left in between. The CDR3 totals 14 residues. Here the CDR3 reads CASSSLATNEKLFF. The CDR3 bases are TGTGCCAGCAGTTCACTTGCAACTAATGAAAAACTGTTTTTT.

The table lists this clonotype with a count of one. V usage is TRBV6-5 and J usage is TRBJ2-7; TRBD2 matches at 11 bases. Per germline, CDR1 MNHEY and CDR2 SVGAGI. J was trimmed by 7 bases and V by 10 bases; bases with no gene match: 9. The CDR3 length is 13 residues. CDR3 sequence (DNA): TGTGCCACCACTAGCGGGGGCACACAAGAGCAGTACTTC. Amino acids: CATTSGGTQEQYF.